These T cell receptor beta chains were read from a single sample in a study of blood T cell repertoires in COVID-19. Profiled with immunoSEQ multiplex PCR; TCRdb holds only in-frame clones, not every one. The sample has 200,000 to 250,000 clones, approximately 81% seen once; the top ten hold about 0.93%. Sequenced sample: peripheral blood. The receptors here all came from a man in his forties or fifties with acute or convalescent COVID-19. Each CDR3 is given with its conserved first and last residue. D genes are given only for firm matches. For some rows the clone size is stated as once, few or many, or as a class when expanded; others skip it.

clone size	V gene	D gene	J gene	CDR3 protein	CDR3 DNA
NA	TRBV28	TRBD2	TRBJ2-3	CASSLGTSGGADTQYF	TGTGCCAGCAGCCTCGGGACTAGCGGGGGGGCAGATACGCAGTATTTT
NA	TRBV6-6	TRBD1	TRBJ1-6	CASSTSGTGGSPLHF	TGTGCCAGCAGTACCTCCGGGACAGGGGGGTCACCCCTCCACTTT
NA	TRBV11-2	NA	TRBJ2-1	CASSFPTGTAIEGEQFF	TGTGCCAGCAGCTTCCCAACAGGGACGGCAATTGAGGGTGAGCAGTTCTTC
NA	TRBV6-5	TRBD1	TRBJ2-7	CASRTGSPYEQYF	TGTGCCAGCAGGACAGGGAGTCCCTACGAGCAGTACTTC
NA	TRBV6-2/TRBV6-3	TRBD1	TRBJ1-1	CASSSLGQAITEAFF	TGTGCCAGCAGCTCCCTAGGACAGGCGATAACTGAAGCTTTCTTT
once	TRBV27	NA	TRBJ1-4	CASSLSEGRKEKLFF	TGTGCCAGCAGTTTATCGGAAGGGAGGAAGGAAAAACTGTTTTTT
NA	TRBV11-2	NA	TRBJ1-1	CASFEQGNTEAFF	TGTGCCAGCTTTGAACAGGGGAACACTGAAGCTTTCTTT
NA	TRBV6-5	NA	TRBJ1-4	CASRTGTTNEKLFF	TGTGCCAGCAGGACCGGGACAACTAATGAAAAACTGTTTTTT
once	TRBV10-3	NA	TRBJ2-1	CATEGGGLNEQFF	TGTGCCACCGAGGGGGGGGGCCTTAATGAGCAGTTCTTC
NA	TRBV11-3	TRBD1	TRBJ2-1	CASSVGTGNEQFF	TGTGCCAGCAGCGTTGGGACAGGCAATGAGCAGTTCTTC
NA	TRBV6-2/TRBV6-3	TRBD2	TRBJ2-3	CASSPVAGGTDTQYF	TGTGCCAGCAGTCCAGTAGCGGGGGGGACAGATACGCAGTATTTT
once	TRBV7-2	NA	TRBJ1-1	CASSFVDTGGAFF	TGTGCCAGCAGCTTCGTTGACACCGGGGGAGCTTTCTTT
once	TRBV5-1	TRBD1	TRBJ1-2	CASSSGQSFSYGYTF	TGCGCCAGCAGCTCGGGACAGAGTTTTTCCTATGGCTACACCTTC
NA	TRBV19	TRBD1	TRBJ1-5	CASTRGRGGSQPQHF	TGTGCCAGTACTAGGGGGCGAGGAGGTAGTCAGCCCCAGCATTTT
NA	TRBV7-9	TRBD1	TRBJ1-1	CASSLGQGTEAFF	TGTGCCAGCAGCTTAGGACAGGGCACTGAAGCTTTCTTT
NA	TRBV9	TRBD1	TRBJ1-1	CASSPRGGTGNTEAFF	TGTGCCAGCAGTCCCCGTGGGGGGACAGGGAACACTGAAGCTTTCTTT
NA	TRBV7-2	TRBD2	TRBJ2-1	CASSAGTRSDNEQFF	TGTGCCAGCAGCGCCGGGACTAGAAGTGACAATGAGCAGTTCTTC
NA	TRBV7-9	NA	TRBJ1-1	CASSLAAANTEAFF	TGTGCCAGCAGCTTAGCGGCGGCTAACACTGAAGCTTTCTTT
NA	TRBV30	TRBD1	TRBJ1-1	CAGDRVGTEAFF	TGTGCCGGGGACAGGGTAGGGACTGAAGCTTTCTTT
once	TRBV7-2	TRBD1	TRBJ1-1	CASSLGQGATEAFF	TGTGCCAGCAGCTTAGGACAGGGGGCCACTGAAGCTTTCTTT
NA	TRBV7-9	NA	TRBJ1-2	CASSPSGFAAGYTF	TGTGCCAGCAGCCCAAGCGGGTTTGCGGCTGGCTACACCTTC
NA	TRBV10-1	NA	TRBJ2-7	CASSDGAGNREQYF	TGCGCCAGCAGTGATGGGGCAGGGAATCGCGAGCAGTACTTC
NA	TRBV18	NA	TRBJ2-1	CASSPITHNEQFF	TGTGCCAGCTCACCAATTACTCACAATGAGCAGTTCTTC
NA	TRBV19	NA	TRBJ1-3	CASTPPGGKAGNTIYF	TGTGCCAGTACCCCGCCTGGGGGGAAAGCTGGAAACACCATATATTTT
few	TRBV19	TRBD1	TRBJ1-1	CASSLGTGEGAFF	TGTGCCAGTAGTCTCGGGACAGGGGAAGGTGCTTTCTTT
NA	TRBV2	TRBD2	TRBJ2-1	CASGAAGGYNEQFF	TGTGCCAGCGGAGCGGCGGGGGGGTACAATGAGCAGTTCTTC
NA	TRBV11-2	NA	TRBJ1-2	CASSLVGNRISNYGYTF	TGTGCCAGCAGCTTAGTCGGCAACAGAATATCTAACTATGGCTACACCTTC
NA	TRBV5-8	NA	TRBJ2-7	CASSLGTAGAMHEQYF	TGTGCCAGCAGCTTAGGGACAGCGGGGGCGATGCACGAGCAGTACTTC
NA	TRBV5-8	TRBD2	TRBJ2-5	CASSGGPAGLAGGQETQYF	TGTGCCAGCAGCGGAGGACCGGCCGGACTAGCGGGGGGTCAAGAGACCCAGTACTTC
NA	TRBV7-9	NA	TRBJ2-3	CASSLVTPQGTQYF	TGTGCCAGCAGCTTAGTTACACCGCAGGGGACGCAGTATTTT
many	TRBV15	TRBD1	TRBJ1-2	CATSTRTGAYGYTF	TGTGCCACCAGCACAAGGACAGGGGCCTATGGCTACACCTTC
NA	TRBV12-3/TRBV12-4	TRBD1	TRBJ1-3	CASRRQGGNTIYF	TGTGCCAGCAGGAGACAGGGAGGAAACACCATATATTTT
NA	TRBV5-1	TRBD2	TRBJ2-1	CASSWGPTSGGPYNEQFF	TGCGCCAGCAGCTGGGGCCCTACTAGCGGGGGGCCCTACAATGAGCAGTTCTTC
NA	TRBV7-2	TRBD2	TRBJ2-7	CASSLSLAGTYEQYF	TGTGCCAGCAGCTTGAGTCTAGCGGGCACCTACGAGCAGTACTTC
NA	TRBV7-6	TRBD1	TRBJ2-4	CASSPSTGGRAKNIQYF	TGTGCCAGCAGCCCCTCGACAGGGGGCAGGGCCAAAAACATTCAGTACTTC
NA	TRBV6-5	NA	TRBJ2-5	CASRRAGLQETQYF	TGTGCCAGCAGGCGTGCAGGTCTTCAAGAGACCCAGTACTTC
NA	TRBV5-1	TRBD2	TRBJ2-3	CASSLVGQRGGFDTQYF	TGCGCCAGCAGCTTGGTTGGCCAGCGGGGAGGATTCGATACGCAGTATTTT
NA	TRBV5-6	TRBD1	TRBJ1-5	CASSSGTGESNQPQHF	TGTGCCAGCAGCTCCGGGACAGGGGAGAGCAATCAGCCCCAGCATTTT
once	TRBV5-4	NA	TRBJ1-1	CASSFDSAGTQAFF	TGTGCCAGCAGCTTCGACTCCGCCGGTACGCAAGCTTTCTTT
once	TRBV11-1	NA	TRBJ2-7	CASSSEYEQYF	TGTGCCAGCAGCTCTGAGTACGAGCAGTACTTC
NA	TRBV27	NA	TRBJ1-1	CASSLRGTNTEAFF	TGTGCCAGCAGTTTACGCGGGACGAACACTGAAGCTTTCTTT
NA	TRBV4-1	TRBD2	TRBJ2-3	CASSHDRLAADTQYF	TGCGCCAGCAGCCACGATCGACTAGCCGCAGATACGCAGTATTTT
NA	TRBV9	TRBD1	TRBJ1-1	CASSVIPGQKKAPNTEAFF	TGTGCCAGCAGCGTTATACCGGGACAGAAAAAAGCTCCGAACACTGAAGCTTTCTTT
NA	TRBV4-1	TRBD1	TRBJ1-5	CASSQTGTDNQPQHF	TGCGCCAGCAGCCAAACCGGGACAGATAATCAGCCCCAGCATTTT
NA	TRBV5-6	NA	TRBJ2-1	CASSLVGASSYNEQFF	TGTGCCAGCAGCTTGGTGGGCGCAAGCTCCTACAATGAGCAGTTCTTC
NA	TRBV2	NA	TRBJ2-1	CASTGFVNEQFF	TGTGCCAGCACGGGGTTTGTGAATGAGCAGTTCTTC